This TCR beta chain was identified during a study of CD8 T cells in Susac syndrome. A note on this clonotype: Its specificity is unknown.

After extraction with the RNeasy kit, roughly 0.5 to 1 ug of the RNA was reverse transcribed using random hexamers. Amplification of TCR beta CDR3 was carried out by immunoSEQ multiplex PCR, which covered 54 Vbeta and 13 Jbeta segments. MiXCR, run by TCRdb on the immunoSEQ multiplex PCR reads, gives a single entry per CDR3 protein. This table holds fewer than 250,000 distinct CDR3 sequences, approximately 93% found once. The CD8+ and CD4+ T cells were isolated magnetically using a negative isolation approach, whereas the TEMRA cells were enriched by FACS. Points from the study as a whole: In its TCR sequencing and HLA analysis, the study acknowledged that the number of individuals was relatively small.

The germline V gene encodes CDR1 SGDLS and CDR2 YYNGEE. The CDR3 consists of 15 residues. J gave up 1 base and V 4 bases, and 4 bases lay outside the gene matches. This rearrangement joins TRBV9 to TRBJ1-1; the match to TRBD1 covers 10 bases. The TCR sequence derives from a human donor in good health. The source material was CD4+ T cells from PBMCs. CDR3 sequence reads: CASSTGTGANTEAFF. CDR3 coding DNA: TGTGCCAGCAGCACCGGGACAGGGGCGAACACTGAAGCTTTCTTT.